Below, 9 T cell receptor beta chains from the same sample are listed, as sequenced in a study of a mutant IDH1 vaccine in newly diagnosed glioma. The time point was: baseline, week 1 (first vaccination visit). Treatment in this sample: pre-vaccination baseline after standard-of-care therapy. Only in-frame clones appear in the TCRdb table, and some are missing; sequencing was by immunoSEQ multiplex PCR. The sample contains tens of thousands of clones, 80% to 90% of which appear only once. The sample here was PBMCs, taken from a glioma patient treated with radiotherapy, temozolomide or both. These receptors originate from a man aged 25 to 45 with glioma.

In DNA, the CDR3 is TGTGCCAGCAGCTTATGGGGGGCATTGGCCTACACCTTC. It is translated as CASSLWGALAYTF. The V call is TRBV7-9, the J call TRBJ1-2, with D possibly being TRBD1 (6 bases). Germline V gene sequence: CDR1 SEHNR, CDR2 FQNEAQ (reference sequence). The CDR3 has 13 residues. The V gene lost 2 bases and the J gene lost 10 bases, with 14 bases spanning the gap.

The chain links TRBV19 to TRBJ1-6, with D perhaps TRBD1 (5 bases). CDR3 size: 15 residues. The V end was cut by 5 bases, the J end by 10 bases, with 18 bases between. CDR1 LNHDA and CDR2 SQIVND come from the germline V gene (reference sequence). The CDR3 spells CASSPAAGVGSPLHF. DNA of the CDR3: TGTGCCAGTAGTCCGGCCGCGGGGGTAGGGTCACCCCTCCACTTT.

The chain employs TRBV6-6 and TRBJ1-5; D ambiguous. In germline, CDR1 is MNHNY, CDR2 SVGAGI (reference sequence). CDR3 length equals 15 residues. The germline V and J ends were trimmed by 5 bases and 6 bases, with 17 bases remaining between them. The CDR3 reads CASSSTARETQPQHF. The CDR3 DNA follows: TGTGCCAGCAGTAGTACAGCGAGAGAGACTCAGCCCCAGCATTTT.

The V and J genes are TRBV7-2 and TRBJ1-2; 8 bases are shared with TRBD1. The CDR3 has 15 amino acids. From germline, CDR1 is SGHTA and CDR2 FQGNSA. The V and J ends lost 6 bases and 1 base, in that order; junction bases with no gene match: 7. CDR3 amino acids: CASRVTGANNYGYTF. CDR3 DNA sequence: TGTGCCAGCAGGGTGACAGGGGCCAATAACTATGGCTACACCTTC.

The DNA of the CDR3 is TGTGCCAGCAGTGAATGGTTGGGGGGACGGCCTAATGAAAAACTGTTTTTT. Protein sequence: CASSEWLGGRPNEKLFF. This chain uses TRBV2 with TRBJ1-4, with D tentatively TRBD1 (5 bases). The CDR3 length is 17 residues. Germline CDR1 and CDR2: SNHLY and FYNNEI. Trimming removed 2 bases from V and 3 bases from J, with 16 bases in between.

CDR3 nucleotides: TGTGCCAGCAGCTTAGACCGGGACAGGTACGAGCAGTACTTC. Residues: CASSLDRDRYEQYF. This chain uses TRBV7-8 with TRBJ2-5, with 8 nucleotides matching TRBD1. The assigned J gene may be wrong: the sequence end matches TRBJ2-7 better. The CDR3 is 14 amino acids. In germline, CDR1 is SGHVS, CDR2 FQNEAQ.

The chain has TRBV6-1 and TRBJ2-2, with 7 nucleotides matching TRBD1. The CDR3 has 12 amino acids. Germline values: CDR1 MNHNS, CDR2 SASEGT. Trimming at V came to 8 bases and at J to 7 bases, leaving 4 bases not matched to a gene. The CDR3 bases are TGTGCCAGCGATGACAGGGACGGGGAGCTGTTTTTT. Protein: CASDDRDGELFF.

This clone has only one observation. The CDR3: CASSMNSPVHGYTF. The CDR3 DNA reads as TGTGCCAGCAGCATGAATTCCCCGGTCCATGGCTACACCTTC. The gene calls are TRBV5-5 and TRBJ1-2; D remains ambiguous. Germline V gene data show CDR1 as SGHKS and CDR2 as YYEKEE (reference sequence). The CDR3 covers 14 residues. Trimming cost V 4 bases and J 6 bases, with 16 bases left between them.

This clone is a singleton in its sample. The chain carries TRBV5-1 and TRBJ1-4, with D possibly matching TRBD1 (5 bases). The length of the CDR3 is 14 residues. Germline V gives CDR1 SGHRS, CDR2 YFSETQ. Between the trimmed V and J ends, which lost 2 bases and 4 bases, there was a span of 9 bases. This CDR3 reads CASSFGTNNEKLFF. CDR3 DNA sequence: TGCGCCAGCAGCTTCGGGACGAATAATGAAAAACTGTTTTTT.